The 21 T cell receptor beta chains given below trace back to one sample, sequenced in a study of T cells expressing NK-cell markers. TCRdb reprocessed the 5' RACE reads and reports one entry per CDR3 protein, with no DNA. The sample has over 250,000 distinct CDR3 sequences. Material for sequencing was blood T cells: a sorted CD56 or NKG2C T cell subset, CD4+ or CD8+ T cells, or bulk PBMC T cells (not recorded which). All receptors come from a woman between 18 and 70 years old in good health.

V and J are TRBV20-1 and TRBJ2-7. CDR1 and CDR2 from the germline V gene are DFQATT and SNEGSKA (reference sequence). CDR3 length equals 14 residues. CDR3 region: CSARGVAAFDEQYF.

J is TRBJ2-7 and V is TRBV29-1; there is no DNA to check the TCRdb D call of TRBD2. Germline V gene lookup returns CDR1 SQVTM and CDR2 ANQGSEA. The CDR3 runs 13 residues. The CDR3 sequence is CSGLAGGTYEQYF.

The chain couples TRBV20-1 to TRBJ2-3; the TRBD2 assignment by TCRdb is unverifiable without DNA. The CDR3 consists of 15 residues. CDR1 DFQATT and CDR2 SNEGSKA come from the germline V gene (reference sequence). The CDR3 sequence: CSARHSGVSTDTQYF.

This CDR3 is CASSAPPGETQYF. J is TRBJ2-5 and V is TRBV5-1; the D gene TCRdb calls, TRBD1, cannot be checked with no DNA. CDR3 length: 13 amino acids. CDR1 is SGHRS and CDR2 is YFSETQ in the germline V gene. Full variable domain (remainder filled in from reference TRBV5-1 and TRBJ2-5): KAGVTQTPRYLIKTRGQQVTLSCSPISGHRSVSWYQQTPGQGLQFLFEYFSETQRNKGNFPGRFSGRQFSNSRSEMNVSTLELGDSALYLCASSAPPGETQYFGPGTRLLVL.

CDR3 sequence: CASSLAREWADTQYF. The J gene is TRBJ2-3, the V gene TRBV7-9; the D gene TCRdb calls, TRBD2, cannot be checked with no DNA. The germline V gene has CDR1 SEHNR and CDR2 FQNEAQ (reference sequence). This CDR3 is built from 15 residues. The full variable domain, completed using reference TRBV7-9 and TRBJ2-3, is DTGVSQNPRHKITKRGQNVTFRCDPISEHNRLYWYRQTLGQGPEFLTYFQNEAQLEKSRLLSDRFSAERPKGSFSTLEIQRTEQGDSAMYLCASSLAREWADTQYFGPGTRLTVL.

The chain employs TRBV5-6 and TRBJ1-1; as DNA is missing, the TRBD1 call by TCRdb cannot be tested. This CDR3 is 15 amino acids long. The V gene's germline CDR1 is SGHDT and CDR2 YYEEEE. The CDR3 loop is CASDQAGSMNTEAFF.

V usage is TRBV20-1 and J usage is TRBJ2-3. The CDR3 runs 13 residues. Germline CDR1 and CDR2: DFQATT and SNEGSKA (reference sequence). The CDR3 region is CSAREVDTDTQYF.

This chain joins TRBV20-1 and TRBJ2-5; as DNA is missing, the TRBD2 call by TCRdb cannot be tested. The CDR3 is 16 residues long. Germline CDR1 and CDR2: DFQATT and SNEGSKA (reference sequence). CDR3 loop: CSASLGLAGAQETQYF.

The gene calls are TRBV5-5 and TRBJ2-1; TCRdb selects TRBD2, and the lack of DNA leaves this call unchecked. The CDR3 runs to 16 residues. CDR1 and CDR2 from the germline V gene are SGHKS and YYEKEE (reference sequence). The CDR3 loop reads CASSLAASGGVNEQFF.

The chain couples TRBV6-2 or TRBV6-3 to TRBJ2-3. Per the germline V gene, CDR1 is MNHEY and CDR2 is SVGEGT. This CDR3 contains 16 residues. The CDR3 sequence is CASSYTARIGTDTQYF.

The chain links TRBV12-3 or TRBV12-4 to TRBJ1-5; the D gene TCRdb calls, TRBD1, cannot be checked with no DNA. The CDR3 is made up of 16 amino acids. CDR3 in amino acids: CASSPKLGGPNQPQHF.

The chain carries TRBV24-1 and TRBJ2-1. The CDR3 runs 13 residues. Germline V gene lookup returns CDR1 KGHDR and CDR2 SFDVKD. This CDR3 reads CATSDFRRGEQFF.

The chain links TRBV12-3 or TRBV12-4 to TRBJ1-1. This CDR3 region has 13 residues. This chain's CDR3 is CASSLILNTEAFF.

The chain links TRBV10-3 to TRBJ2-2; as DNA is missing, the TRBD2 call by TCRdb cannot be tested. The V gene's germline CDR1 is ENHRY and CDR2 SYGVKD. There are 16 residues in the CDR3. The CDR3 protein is CAISAETSLNTGELFF.

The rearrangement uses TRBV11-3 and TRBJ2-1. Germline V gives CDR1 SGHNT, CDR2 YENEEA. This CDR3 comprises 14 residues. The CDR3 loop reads CASSLGIAYNEQFF.

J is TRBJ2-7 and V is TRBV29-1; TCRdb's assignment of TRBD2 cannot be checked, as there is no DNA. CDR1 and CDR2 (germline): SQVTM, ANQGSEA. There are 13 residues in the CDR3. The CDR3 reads CSVGQATSYEQYF.

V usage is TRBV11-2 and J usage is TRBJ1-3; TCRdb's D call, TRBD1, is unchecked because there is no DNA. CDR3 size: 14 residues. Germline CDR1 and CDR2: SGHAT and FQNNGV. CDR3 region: CASSHSGGVNTIYF.

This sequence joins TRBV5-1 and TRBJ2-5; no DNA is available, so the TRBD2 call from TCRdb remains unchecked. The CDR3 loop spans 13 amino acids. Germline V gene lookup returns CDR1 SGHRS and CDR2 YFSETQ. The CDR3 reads CASGSGGGETQYF.

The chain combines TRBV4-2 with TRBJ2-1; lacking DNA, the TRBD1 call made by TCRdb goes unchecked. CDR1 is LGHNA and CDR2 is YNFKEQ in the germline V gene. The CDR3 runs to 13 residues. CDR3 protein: CASSPSGRDEQFF.

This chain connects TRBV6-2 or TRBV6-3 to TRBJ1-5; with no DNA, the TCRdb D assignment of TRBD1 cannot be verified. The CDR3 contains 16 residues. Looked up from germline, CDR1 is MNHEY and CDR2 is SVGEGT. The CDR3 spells CASRRSTGGEVLPQHF.

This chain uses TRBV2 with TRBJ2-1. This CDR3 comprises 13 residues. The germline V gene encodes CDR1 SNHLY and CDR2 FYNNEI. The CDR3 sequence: CATQRGSYNEQFF. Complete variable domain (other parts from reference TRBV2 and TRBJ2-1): EPEVTQTPSHQVTQMGQEVILRCVPISNHLYFYWYRQILGQKVEFLVSFYNNEISEKSEIFDDQFSVERPDGSNFTLKIRSTKLEDSAMYFCATQRGSYNEQFFGPGTRLTVL.